This TCR beta chain was sequenced for a study of OX40 agonist ivuxolimab in advanced cancers. The sampling schedule covered blood at baseline, cycle 4 day 1, and cycle 7 day 1. Sequencing was performed with immunoSEQ multiplex PCR; in TCRdb, only in-frame clones are kept and a portion is missing. The sample comprises 65,000 to 85,000 clones, about 92% of which are singletons, and roughly 0.18% rests with the top ten. The CDR3 loop spans 13 amino acids. From germline, CDR1 is SQVTM and CDR2 ANQGSEA. V shed 7 bases, J shed 1 base, and the junction held 6 bases outside the gene matches. This TCR was recovered from an adult with an advanced solid tumor such as melanoma, head and neck, liver or kidney cancer. The V and J genes are TRBV29-1 and TRBJ1-2, with 7 positions matching TRBD1. Specimen: CD4+ or CD8+ T cells sorted from blood, collected in a trial of the OX40 agonist ivuxolimab. The CDR3, as DNA: TGCAGCGCTGGACAGGAACTTAACTATGGCTACACCTTC. Amino acid sequence: CSAGQELNYGYTF.